These 27 T cell receptor beta chains came from one sample sequenced in a study of blood T cell repertoires in COVID-19. Repertoires were generated with immunoSEQ multiplex PCR, while TCRdb's copy carries only in-frame clones and drops some. In the table there are approximately 170,000 clones, around 84% of which are singletons. Sequenced sample: peripheral blood. Receptors originate from an older woman with COVID-19, enrolled during active disease.

The chain employs TRBV7-3 and TRBJ2-3, with D maybe TRBD1 (6 bases). This CDR3 contains 14 residues. V was shortened by 2 bases and J by 5 bases, with 11 bases between the two germline ends. Germline lookup yields CDR1 SGHTA and CDR2 FQGTGA. CDR3: CASSLVGGRDTQYF. CDR3 coding DNA: TGTGCCAGCAGCTTAGTTGGGGGCAGAGATACGCAGTATTTT.

V and J are TRBV25-1 and TRBJ2-1; tentatively, D is TRBD1 (7 bases). Trimming took 6 bases from V and 7 from J, leaving 13 bases between them. Per germline, CDR1 MGHDK and CDR2 SYGVNS. The CDR3 has 13 amino acids. CDR3 region: CASRVTGRNEQFF. CDR3 sequence (DNA): TGTGCCAGCAGGGTGACAGGGAGGAATGAGCAGTTCTTC.

The chain has TRBV7-2 and TRBJ1-5, with 7 nucleotides matching TRBD1. The junction had 6 bases not matched to a gene; V was cut back by 4 bases and J by 0 bases. Germline lookup yields CDR1 SGHTA and CDR2 FQGNSA. CDR3 length equals 16 residues. For the CDR3, the DNA is TGTGCCAGCAGCTCCCGACAGGGTTCTAGCAATCAGCCCCAGCATTTT. Protein: CASSSRQGSSNQPQHF.

The chain recombines TRBV19 with TRBJ1-1; 9 bases agree with TRBD1. CDR3 length: 13 residues. The V gene's germline CDR1 is LNHDA and CDR2 SQIVND (reference sequence). V lost 3 bases and J lost 7; bases outside the gene matches: 3. DNA for the CDR3: TGTGCCAGTAGTATCTCGGGACAGGGTGAAGCTTTCTTT. It encodes CASSISGQGEAFF.

The chain links TRBV5-5 to TRBJ1-2, with 9 positions matching TRBD1. The CDR3 is made up of 13 amino acids. Germline lookup yields CDR1 SGHKS and CDR2 YYEKEE (reference sequence). V shed 3 bases, J shed 7 bases, and the junction held 4 bases outside the gene matches. The CDR3 spells CASSWDRVRGYTF. CDR3 DNA sequence: TGTGCCAGCAGCTGGGACAGGGTACGTGGCTACACCTTC.

The chain employs TRBV6-6 and TRBJ2-1, with 9 nucleotides matching TRBD2. This CDR3 is built from 13 residues. CDR1 is MNHNY, CDR2 SVGAGI, per germline (reference sequence). The J segment lost 13 bases and the V segment lost 5 bases, leaving 9 bases of the junction unmatched. CDR3 bases: TGTGCCAGCAGTGCGGGTCTAGCGGGAAAACAGTTCTTC. Its translation: CASSAGLAGKQFF.

The chain links TRBV28 to TRBJ2-1; possible D gene TRBD1, 7 bases. The V end was cut by 2 bases, the J end by 4 bases, with 9 bases between. From germline, CDR1 is MDHEN and CDR2 SYDVKM. The CDR3 sequence is 14 residues long. The CDR3 region has the DNA TGTGCCAGCAGTTTAGCGGGACAGTACAATGAGCAGTTCTTC. It is translated as CASSLAGQYNEQFF.

This chain links TRBV7-8 with TRBJ1-1; 7 bases match TRBD1. The CDR3 sequence is 15 residues long. Germline V gives CDR1 SGHVS, CDR2 FQNEAQ. The V segment lost 0 bases and the J segment 4 bases; nucleotides outside the gene matches: 5. The CDR3 sequence is CASSLALTGVTEAFF. The CDR3 bases are TGTGCCAGCAGCTTAGCGCTAACAGGGGTCACTGAAGCTTTCTTT.

This CDR3 is CASSIGRGGTEAFF. The CDR3 nucleotides are TGTGCCAGTAGTATAGGAAGGGGTGGCACTGAAGCTTTCTTT. The chain links TRBV19 to TRBJ1-1, with a tentative D call TRBD1 (5 bases). CDR3 length equals 14 residues. The germline V gene has CDR1 LNHDA and CDR2 SQIVND (reference sequence). Deletions cut 1 base from V and 4 bases from J, with 10 bases between.

The rearrangement links TRBV5-5 to TRBJ2-3, with 10 nucleotides matching TRBD1. The CDR3 consists of 14 residues. Germline V CDR1 and CDR2: SGHKS, YYEKEE (reference sequence). J was trimmed by 2 bases and V by 6 bases; bases with no gene match: 3. Here the CDR3 reads CASNDRGPTDTQYF. The CDR3 nucleotides are TGTGCCAGCAACGACAGGGGGCCCACAGATACGCAGTATTTT.

This CDR3 reads CASSQGTKNIQYF. The CDR3 region has the DNA TGTGCCAGCAGCCAAGGGACAAAAAACATTCAGTACTTC. The chain couples TRBV3-1 (or the pseudogene TRBV3-2) to TRBJ2-4; tentatively, D is TRBD1 (5 bases). V dropped 1 base and J dropped 4 bases, with 5 bases sitting between them. Germline V gene data show CDR1 as LGHDT and CDR2 as YNNKEL (reference sequence). The CDR3 is 13 amino acids.

The V and J genes are TRBV19 and TRBJ1-1; TRBD1 matches 8 bases. The CDR3 extends over 15 amino acids. Trimming at V came to 6 bases and at J to 0 bases, leaving 6 bases not matched to a gene. The germline gives CDR1 LNHDA, CDR2 SQIVND (reference sequence). CDR3 amino acids: CASRPPGQVNTEAFF. The CDR3, as DNA: TGTGCCAGTAGACCTCCGGGACAGGTGAACACTGAAGCTTTCTTT.

J is TRBJ1-1 and V is TRBV2, with D perhaps TRBD1 (6 bases). The germline gives CDR1 SNHLY, CDR2 FYNNEI. V was pared by 4 bases and J by 4 bases, with 10 bases between. The CDR3 is 13 amino acids. The CDR3 region has the DNA TGTGCCAGCAGTGGACAGGTGGGCACTGAAGCTTTCTTT. Translated, it gives CASSGQVGTEAFF.

This chain uses TRBV19 with TRBJ2-7, with 8 positions matching TRBD1. Germline CDR1 and CDR2: LNHDA and SQIVND (reference sequence). Trimming took 9 bases from V and 0 from J; bases not matched to a gene: 13. The length of the CDR3 is 16 residues. The CDR3 region is CARETGRTGSSYEQYV. CDR3 bases: TGTGCCAGAGAAACCGGCCGGACAGGGAGCTCCTACGAGCAGTACGTC.

The genes are TRBV10-3 and TRBJ2-2; D is perhaps TRBD1 (6 bases). CDR1 and CDR2 from the germline V gene are ENHRY and SYGVKD. CDR3 length: 14 amino acids. The ends were cut back, 4 bases at V and 4 bases at J, with 10 bases in the middle. The CDR3 DNA is TGTGCCATCAGTGGAGTAGGGGGCACCGGGGAGCTGTTTTTT. The encoded protein is CAISGVGGTGELFF.

The chain has TRBV28 and TRBJ2-3, with a tentative D call TRBD1 (6 bases). CDR3 size: 15 residues. Germline V gene data show CDR1 as MDHEN and CDR2 as SYDVKM. V shed 4 bases and J shed 1 base, with 12 bases lying between them. CDR3 protein: CASSSPKGGTDTQYF. For the CDR3, the DNA is TGTGCCAGCAGTTCCCCTAAGGGGGGCACAGATACGCAGTATTTT.

CDR3 DNA sequence: TGTGCCAGCAGTTCTCCCGGGACAGGGTACACCGGGGAGCTGTTTTTT. This gives the protein CASSSPGTGYTGELFF. V is TRBV27 and J is TRBJ2-2, with 9 nucleotides matching TRBD1. Germline V gives CDR1 MNHEY, CDR2 SMNVEV (reference sequence). The CDR3 contains 16 residues. The junction had 6 bases not matched to a gene; V was cut back by 4 bases and J by 3 bases.

The chain joins TRBV11-2 to TRBJ2-5; D gene ambiguous. Deletions cut 3 bases from V and 0 bases from J, with 2 bases between. The CDR3 consists of 12 residues. CDR1 and CDR2 from the germline V gene are SGHAT and FQNNGV. CDR3 protein: CASSFDQETQYF. As DNA, the CDR3 is TGTGCCAGCAGCTTCGACCAAGAGACCCAGTACTTC.

The J gene is TRBJ2-7, the V gene TRBV6-5; 10 positions agree with TRBD2. With V trimmed by 8 bases and J by 4 bases, 5 bases remained unmatched. Germline V CDR1 and CDR2: MNHEY, SVGAGI. The CDR3 runs 13 residues. CDR3 region: CASGASGRYEQYF. The CDR3 nucleotides read TGTGCCAGCGGGGCTAGCGGGAGATACGAGCAGTACTTC.

V and J are TRBV14 and TRBJ2-3; no definite D call. CDR1 is SGHDN, CDR2 FVKESK, per germline. The V and J ends lost 1 base and 0 bases respectively, with 11 bases between them. This CDR3 region has 16 residues. This CDR3 reads CASSQVAHSSTDTQYF. The CDR3, as DNA: TGTGCCAGCAGCCAAGTGGCCCATTCTAGCACAGATACGCAGTATTTT. Together with reference TRBV14 and TRBJ2-3, the CDR3 gives the full variable domain: EAGVTQFPSHSVIEKGQTVTLRCDPISGHDNLYWYRRVMGKEIKFLLHFVKESKQDESGMPNNRFLAERTGGTYSTLKVQPAELEDSGVYFCASSQVAHSSTDTQYFGPGTRLTVL.

The chain carries TRBV28 and TRBJ1-5, with a possible D match to TRBD1 (5 bases). This CDR3 is built from 14 residues. The V gene's germline CDR1 is MDHEN and CDR2 SYDVKM. V shed 5 bases and J shed 5 bases, with 13 bases lying between them. In DNA form, the CDR3 reads TGTGCCAGCAGTGGACACCAACCTCATCAGCCCCAGCATTTT. Encoded protein: CASSGHQPHQPQHF.

The chain is built from TRBV4-2 and TRBJ2-2; TRBD2 might be the D (6 bases). V gave up 1 base and J gave up 7 bases, with 16 bases separating them. The CDR3 totals 16 residues. Germline V gene lookup returns CDR1 LGHNA and CDR2 YNFKEQ. In nucleotides, the CDR3 is TGTGCCAGCAGCCAAGCCTACGGGAGCGGCGGCGGGGAGCTGTTTTTT. Translated, it gives CASSQAYGSGGGELFF.

The rearrangement uses TRBV25-1 and TRBJ1-6; no reliable D call. V gave up 4 bases and J gave up 8 bases, with 6 bases separating them. CDR3 length equals 12 residues. Germline CDR1 MGHDK, CDR2 SYGVNS. CDR3 sequence: CASSVGDSPLHF. The CDR3 DNA sequence: TGTGCCAGCAGTGTCGGGGATTCACCCCTCCACTTT.

V usage is TRBV2 and J usage is TRBJ1-4, with 7 positions matching TRBD1. V was clipped by 6 bases and J by 4 bases; unmatched bases: 8. CDR3 length: 15 residues. Germline CDR1 SNHLY, CDR2 FYNNEI. The CDR3 DNA reads as TGTGCCAGCAGGGCCGCGACAGGGAATAATGAAAAACTGTTTTTT. This encodes CASRAATGNNEKLFF.

The chain links TRBV30 to TRBJ1-2, with 8 bases that match TRBD1. Germline CDR1 and CDR2: GTSNPN and SVGIG (reference sequence). This CDR3 region has 13 residues. V shed 3 bases, J shed 3 bases, and the junction held 3 bases outside the gene matches. The CDR3 sequence is CAWSGQGYYGYTF. The DNA for the CDR3 is TGTGCCTGGAGCGGACAGGGATACTATGGCTACACCTTC.

The chain carries TRBV5-1 and TRBJ2-7; no definite D call. Germline V CDR1 and CDR2: SGHRS, YFSETQ. CDR3 length: 15 amino acids. Trimming removed 4 bases at V and 0 bases at J, with 14 bases between. The CDR3 reads CASSPGGLSSYEQYV. CDR3 DNA: TGCGCCAGCAGCCCTGGCGGCCTGAGCTCCTACGAGCAGTACGTC.

This sequence joins TRBV24-1 and TRBJ2-1; maybe TRBD1 (6 bases). The germline V and J ends were trimmed by 9 bases and 6 bases, with 11 bases remaining between them. This CDR3 contains 12 residues. Per the germline V gene, CDR1 is KGHDR and CDR2 is SFDVKD. The CDR3 protein is CATVGQFNEQFF. DNA of the CDR3: TGTGCCACCGTAGGACAGTTCAATGAGCAGTTCTTC.